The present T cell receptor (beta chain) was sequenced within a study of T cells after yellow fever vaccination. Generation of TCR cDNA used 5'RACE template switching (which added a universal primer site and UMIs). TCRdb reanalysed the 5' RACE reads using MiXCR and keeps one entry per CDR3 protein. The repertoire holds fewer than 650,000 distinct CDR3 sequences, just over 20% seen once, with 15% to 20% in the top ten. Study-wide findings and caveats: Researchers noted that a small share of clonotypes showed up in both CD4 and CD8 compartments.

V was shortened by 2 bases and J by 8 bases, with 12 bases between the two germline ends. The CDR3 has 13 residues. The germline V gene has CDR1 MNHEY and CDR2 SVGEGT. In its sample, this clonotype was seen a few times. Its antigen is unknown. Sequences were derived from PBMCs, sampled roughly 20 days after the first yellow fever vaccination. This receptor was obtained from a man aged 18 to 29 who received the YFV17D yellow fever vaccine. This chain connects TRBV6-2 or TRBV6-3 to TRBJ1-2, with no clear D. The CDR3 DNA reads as TGTGCCAGCAGTTACACCGTGGCAGGAGGCTACACCTTC. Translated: CASSYTVAGGYTF.